The present T cell receptor (beta chain) was sequenced within a study of blood T cell repertoires in COVID-19. Trimming took 2 bases from V and 2 from J, leaving 16 bases between them. The CDR3 length is 16 residues. Looked up from germline, CDR1 is SGHRS and CDR2 is YFSETQ. Here immunoSEQ multiplex PCR was the method, and the copy in TCRdb shows in-frame clones only, minus some. The sample contains roughly 180,000 clones, about 85% of which appear only once. Sequenced input: peripheral blood. The TCR sequence derives from an older man with COVID-19, enrolled during active disease. This rearrangement joins TRBV5-1 to TRBJ1-1; tentatively, D is TRBD1 (6 bases). In nucleotides, the CDR3 is TGCGCCAGCAGCTTAGGTGGTGGGGGCGGAAACACTGAAGCTTTCTTT. As protein: CASSLGGGGGNTEAFF. Full variable domain (rest looked up from reference TRBV5-1 and TRBJ1-1): KAGVTQTPRYLIKTRGQQVTLSCSPISGHRSVSWYQQTPGQGLQFLFEYFSETQRNKGNFPGRFSGRQFSNSRSEMNVSTLELGDSALYLCASSLGGGGGNTEAFFGQGTRLTVV.